A single sample is the source of the 27 T cell receptor beta chains below, sequenced in a study of T cell repertoires in cytomegalovirus infection. MiXCR, applied by TCRdb to the reads, yields one record per CDR3 protein. The data show roughly 800,000 distinct CDR3 sequences, just under 30% seen once. Their target antigens are unknown. Sequenced here: cultured CD8+ T cells from PBMCs, sampled from culture after CMV antigen stimulation. The receptors were sampled from a human donor in good health (CMV status not recorded). Some clones in this sample may be carry-over from other donors' samples.

The chain employs TRBV3-1 and TRBJ1-3, with a possible D match to TRBD1 (6 bases). Trimming shortened V by 4 bases and J by 5 bases, and 18 bases separated the two germline ends. The CDR3 extends over 16 amino acids. Germline lookup yields CDR1 LGHDT and CDR2 YNNKEL (reference sequence). The CDR3 protein is CASSLLEGGGRNTIYF. As DNA, the CDR3 is TGTGCCAGCAGCCTCCTTGAAGGGGGGGGCAGAAACACCATATATTTT.

This clonotype was seen more than once but under ten times. The chain links TRBV25-1 to TRBJ2-7; D may correspond to TRBD1 or TRBD2 (5 bases each). The CDR3 runs 14 residues. V was cut by 5 bases and J by 0 bases, with 11 bases left in between. The germline gives CDR1 MGHDK, CDR2 SYGVNS. The CDR3 nucleotides are TGTGCCAGCAGTACAGGACGGGGCTCCTACGAGCAGTACGTC. Translation gives CASSTGRGSYEQYV.

This clonotype occurred a few times. The genes are TRBV10-3 and TRBJ2-1; D unresolved. The germline V gene has CDR1 ENHRY and CDR2 SYGVKD. V gave up 3 bases and J gave up 1 base, with 13 bases separating them. CDR3 length: 16 residues. CDR3 in amino acids: CAISDRHDTSYNEQFF. The CDR3 bases are TGTGCCATCAGTGACCGACACGACACTTCCTACAATGAGCAGTTCTTC.

V usage is TRBV7-9 and J usage is TRBJ1-2; D not resolved. The V end was cut by 5 bases, the J end by 7 bases, with 20 bases between. CDR3 length: 15 residues. CDR1 and CDR2 (germline): SEHNR, FQNEAQ (reference sequence). The DNA of the CDR3 is TGTGCCAGCAGCGGTACAGAGGAAGAAAGCGGTGGCTACACCTTC. Its translation is CASSGTEEESGGYTF.

This clonotype was counted between two and nine times. The chain has TRBV6-6 and TRBJ1-4; D is unclear. The germline gives CDR1 MNHNY, CDR2 SVGAGI (reference sequence). V dropped 4 bases and J dropped 8 bases, with 8 bases sitting between them. The CDR3 extends over 12 amino acids. CDR3 sequence (DNA): TGTGCCAGCAGTTCTCCTAGGGAAAAACTGTTTTTT. Translated: CASSSPREKLFF.

This clonotype was detected ten times or more. This sequence joins TRBV7-6 and TRBJ2-1, with D unresolved. Germline V gene data show CDR1 as SGHVS and CDR2 as FNYEAQ. The V and J ends lost 0 bases and 0 bases respectively, with 6 bases between them. The CDR3 totals 15 residues. The CDR3 DNA is TGTGCCAGCAGCTTAGCTCCAGACTCCTACAATGAGCAGTTCTTC. Its protein is CASSLAPDSYNEQFF. Drawing the rest from reference TRBV7-6 and TRBJ2-1, the complete variable domain is GAGVSQSPRYKVTKRGQDVALRCDPISGHVSLYWYRQALGQGPEFLTYFNYEAQQDKSGLPNDRFSAERPEGSISTLTIQRTEQRDSAMYRCASSLAPDSYNEQFFGPGTRLTVL.

This clonotype was counted between two and nine times. J is TRBJ2-1 and V is TRBV7-9; no reliable D call. CDR3 size: 15 residues. Germline V gives CDR1 SEHNR, CDR2 FQNEAQ (reference sequence). Trimming removed 4 bases from V and 9 bases from J, with 19 bases in between. This CDR3 is CASSSPEVTGREQFF. Here the CDR3 DNA reads TGTGCCAGCAGCTCACCCGAAGTTACCGGTCGTGAGCAGTTCTTC.

V is TRBV7-4 and J is TRBJ2-3; 9 bases fit TRBD1. The junction had 10 bases not matched to a gene; V was cut back by 2 bases and J by 10 bases. Per the germline V gene, CDR1 is SGHVT and CDR2 is SQSDAQ. This CDR3 is 15 amino acids long. CDR3 region: CASSLPGQGIGAQYF. The CDR3 nucleotides read TGTGCCAGCAGCTTACCGGGACAGGGTATTGGGGCGCAGTATTTT.

The rearrangement links TRBV5-1 to TRBJ2-5, with 11 bases lining up with TRBD2. The V gene end was trimmed by 0 bases and the J gene end by 5 bases; junction bases not matched to a gene: 12. This CDR3 is built from 18 residues. Per the germline V gene, CDR1 is SGHRS and CDR2 is YFSETQ. The CDR3 DNA reads TGCGCCAGCAGCTTGGTAGTGGTAGCGGGGGGGACAACGGAGACCCAGTACTTC. This sequence encodes CASSLVVVAGGTTETQYF.

In this sample, this clonotype turned up a few times. The rearrangement joins TRBV7-2 to TRBJ1-1, with a possible D match to TRBD1 (5 bases). The V and J ends lost 6 bases and 8 bases respectively, with 19 bases between them. Germline CDR1 reads SGHTA; CDR2 reads FQGNSA. The CDR3 length is 14 residues. DNA for the CDR3: TGTGCCAGCAGACCCGGGACCCAGGTGGCAGAAGCTTTCTTT. This gives the protein CASRPGTQVAEAFF.

This clonotype has more than one count but fewer than ten. The chain combines TRBV6-5 with TRBJ1-4; possible D gene TRBD1, 6 bases. The CDR3 is made up of 16 amino acids. In germline, CDR1 is MNHEY, CDR2 SVGAGI. The V gene lost 2 bases and the J gene lost 4 bases, with 14 bases spanning the gap. In nucleotides, the CDR3 is TGTGCCAGCAGTTACCGCCAGACAGGTTATAATGAAAAACTGTTTTTT. Amino acid sequence: CASSYRQTGYNEKLFF.

As for this clonotype: With a much larger clone just one base away, this may be a read error. The chain links TRBV7-8 to TRBJ2-1; D possibly uses TRBD1 or TRBD2 (5 bases each). V was clipped by 5 bases and J by 13 bases, with 15 bases between them. This CDR3 comprises 12 residues. CDR1 and CDR2 (germline): SGHVS, FQNEAQ. The CDR3 coding sequence is TGTGCCAGCAGCGCCCCTAACGGGGCTCAGTTCTTC. Its protein is CASSAPNGAQFF.

This chain uses TRBV29-1 with TRBJ2-2, with D tentatively TRBD1 (8 bases). Germline lookup yields CDR1 SQVTM and CDR2 ANQGSEA. The CDR3 is 13 amino acids. V lost 7 bases to trimming and J lost 5 bases, with 14 bases between them. This CDR3 reads CSGTGGGTGELFF. DNA for the CDR3: TGCAGCGGTACAGGGGGGGGAACCGGGGAGCTGTTTTTT.

In this sample, this clonotype turned up a few times. The rearrangement uses TRBV6-1 and TRBJ2-3; no firm D call. CDR1 is MNHNS, CDR2 SASEGT, per germline. The CDR3 is 15 residues long. Trimming pared 5 bases from V and 0 bases from J, leaving 12 bases between. CDR3 region: CASSRTDTSTDTQYF. CDR3 DNA sequence: TGTGCCAGCAGTCGGACGGATACTAGCACAGATACGCAGTATTTT.

The CDR3 coding sequence is TGTGCCAGCAGTTTGCGGTCAGACTTTTCCTACGAGCAGTACGTC. Translation: CASSLRSDFSYEQYV. This chain links TRBV28 with TRBJ2-7; unclear D gene. V was clipped by 3 bases and J by 1 base, with 13 bases between them. This CDR3 contains 15 residues. Germline V CDR1 and CDR2: MDHEN, SYDVKM.

This clonotype was picked up a small number of times. This chain links TRBV4-1 with TRBJ1-1, with 9 bases matching TRBD1. In germline, CDR1 is MGHRA, CDR2 YSYEKL. After removal of 0 bases from V and 6 bases from J, the junction contained 8 bases not matched to a gene. The CDR3 spans 16 residues. DNA of the CDR3: TGCGCCAGCAGCCAAGATGGGACAGGGATGACGGCTGAAGCTTTCTTT. Translation: CASSQDGTGMTAEAFF.

This clonotype was counted only a few times. The chain recombines TRBV27 with TRBJ1-2, with D perhaps matching TRBD1 (5 bases). V lost 6 bases and J lost 10, with 15 bases in between. CDR1 is MNHEY and CDR2 is SMNVEV in the germline V gene (reference sequence). The CDR3 covers 12 residues. Here the CDR3 DNA reads TGTGCCAGCAGAGAATCCCGGGGCTTCTACACCTTC. Translated: CASRESRGFYTF.

V and J are TRBV2 and TRBJ1-4; no definite D call. The germline V gene encodes CDR1 SNHLY and CDR2 FYNNEI. V was pared by 6 bases and J by 8 bases, with 7 bases between. This CDR3 contains 11 residues. CDR3 bases: TGTGCCAGCAGCCCCTGGGAAAAACTGTTTTTT. It is translated as CASSPWEKLFF.

Only a few counts were recorded for this clonotype. The V call is TRBV19, the J call TRBJ1-4, with a weak D call TRBD1 (5 bases). Germline CDR1 reads LNHDA; CDR2 reads SQIVND (reference sequence). The V end lost 9 bases, the J end lost 0 bases, and 14 bases lay between the germline ends. This CDR3 is 15 amino acids long. The CDR3 here is CASGAGYATNEKLFF. Written as DNA, the CDR3 is TGTGCCAGCGGGGCCGGATATGCAACTAATGAAAAACTGTTTTTT.

This clonotype was found many times. The chain links TRBV6-1 to TRBJ1-5; D uncertain. This CDR3 region has 12 residues. CDR1 MNHNS and CDR2 SASEGT come from the germline V gene. Trimming shortened V by 10 bases and J by 6 bases, and 13 bases separated the two germline ends. CDR3 sequence reads: CATWDSGQPQHF. In DNA, the CDR3 is TGTGCCACCTGGGATTCTGGTCAGCCCCAGCATTTT.

A few counts support this clonotype. The rearrangement uses TRBV4-1 and TRBJ1-1; tentatively, D is TRBD1 (6 bases). Trimming took off 1 base at V and 0 bases at J, with 27 bases between the two ends. The germline V gene encodes CDR1 MGHRA and CDR2 YSYEKL. The CDR3 extends over 21 amino acids. CDR3 residues: CASSQAFSSRGLEEMNTEAFF. For the CDR3, the DNA is TGCGCCAGCAGCCAAGCATTCTCCTCGAGGGGGTTAGAGGAGATGAACACTGAAGCTTTCTTT.

In this sample, this clonotype turned up many times. The chain employs TRBV7-6 and TRBJ2-2, with 8 positions matching TRBD1. The CDR3 is 14 amino acids. The V segment lost 2 bases and the J segment 6 bases; nucleotides outside the gene matches: 2. The germline gives CDR1 SGHVS, CDR2 FNYEAQ. The CDR3: CASSLPQGAGELFF. The CDR3 nucleotides are TGTGCCAGCAGCTTACCACAGGGGGCCGGGGAGCTGTTTTTT.

This clonotype was observed a few times. The rearrangement uses TRBV20-1 and TRBJ1-4, with D perhaps matching TRBD1 (6 bases). V was pared by 6 bases and J by 0 bases, with 14 bases between. The CDR3 sequence is 15 residues long. The germline gives CDR1 DFQATT, CDR2 SNEGSKA (reference sequence). The CDR3 region is CSASSYRATNEKLFF. CDR3 bases: TGCAGTGCCTCCAGCTACAGGGCAACTAATGAAAAACTGTTTTTT.

The chain combines TRBV2 with TRBJ2-1, with TRBD2 matching over 7 bases. CDR1 is SNHLY, CDR2 FYNNEI, per germline. The CDR3 contains 12 residues. CDR3 sequence: CAGGEGGNEQFF. DNA of the CDR3: TGTGCGGGGGGGGAGGGCGGCAATGAGCAGTTCTTC.

CDR3 protein: CASGVIRTEAFF. In nucleotides, the CDR3 is TGTGCCAGTGGGGTGATAAGGACAGAAGCTTTCTTT. The chain carries TRBV19 and TRBJ1-1; D possibly corresponds to TRBD1 (5 bases). Germline V gene data show CDR1 as LNHDA and CDR2 as SQIVND (reference sequence). V was pared by 8 bases and J by 8 bases, with 15 bases between. The CDR3 contains 12 residues.

This clonotype has only a few counts. CDR3 loop: CASSEWDRFTEAFF. CDR3 in DNA: TGTGCCAGCAGTGAATGGGACAGGTTTACTGAAGCTTTCTTT. The chain couples TRBV6-1 to TRBJ1-1; 8 bases are a match to TRBD1. CDR3 length equals 14 residues. The germline V gene encodes CDR1 MNHNS and CDR2 SASEGT. V gave up 2 bases and J gave up 5 bases; unmatched junction bases: 4.

This clonotype was counted ten times or more. CDR3 bases: TGTGCCAGCAGCCCACAGGGACAGGGGCCGCACACCGGGGAGCTGTTTTTT. This translates into CASSPQGQGPHTGELFF. The V call is TRBV7-9, the J call TRBJ2-2; 10 positions agree with TRBD1. The CDR3 spans 17 residues. CDR1 is SEHNR and CDR2 is FQNEAQ in the germline V gene (reference sequence). V lost 5 bases, J lost 3 bases, and 9 bases stayed unmatched.